A single sample is the source of the 3 T cell receptor beta chains below, sequenced in a study of blood T cell repertoires in COVID-19. The method was immunoSEQ multiplex PCR; TCRdb's version includes in-frame clones alone and lacks a portion of them. The repertoire holds roughly 68,000 clones, 89% seen once, with about 4.9% in the top ten. Sample: peripheral blood. These receptor sequences come from a woman aged 45 to 65 with active COVID-19.

This rearrangement joins TRBV28 to TRBJ2-3; D is perhaps TRBD2 (6 bases). This CDR3 contains 16 residues. V lost 2 bases and J lost 0, with 12 bases in between. The V gene's germline CDR1 is MDHEN and CDR2 SYDVKM. Here the CDR3 DNA reads TGTGCCAGCAGTTTACGGATAGCGGTTAGCACAGATACGCAGTATTTT. It translates to CASSLRIAVSTDTQYF.

This clone was recorded only once. The rearrangement uses TRBV13 and TRBJ2-3; possible D gene TRBD2, 6 bases. The CDR3 is 16 amino acids. The V gene lost 4 bases and the J gene lost 4 bases, with 18 bases spanning the gap. From germline, CDR1 is PRHDT and CDR2 FYEKMQ (reference sequence). The CDR3 DNA reads TGTGCCAGCAGCTCTTTCCGACTACCGGGGGCAGATACGCAGTATTTT. Its protein is CASSSFRLPGADTQYF.

This chain connects TRBV5-1 to TRBJ2-6, with 8 positions matching TRBD1. V lost 4 bases and J lost 0; bases outside the gene matches: 3. The germline gives CDR1 SGHRS, CDR2 YFSETQ. This CDR3 has 16 amino acids. The CDR3: CASSGDRGSGANVLTF. The DNA for the CDR3 is TGCGCCAGCAGCGGCGACAGGGGCTCTGGGGCCAACGTCCTGACTTTC.